This TCR beta chain stems from a study of early T cells in non-severe SARS-CoV-2 infection. The ends lost 6 bases at V and 0 bases at J; junction bases unmatched: 5. Germline V gives CDR1 DFQATT, CDR2 SNEGSKA (reference sequence). The CDR3 has 14 residues. Researchers attached unique molecular identifiers to individual cDNA molecules. TCRdb passed the 5' RACE reads through MiXCR, listing each CDR3 protein once. Of approximately 60,000 distinct CDR3 sequences listed, more than 7% were seen once; the top ten hold 13%. This clonotype was found a few times. The rearrangement uses TRBV20-1 and TRBJ2-3, with 8 bases matching TRBD1. This clonotype was sampled from an adult who was a healthcare worker with PCR-confirmed SARS-CoV-2 infection or an uninfected control (not recorded which). The source material was whole blood, sampled at baseline. The chain's CDR3 is CSAAWDRSTDTQYF. The CDR3 coding sequence is TGCAGTGCCGCCTGGGACAGGAGCACAGATACGCAGTATTTT.